The rows below give T cell receptor beta chains drawn from one sample of a study of cytomegalovirus exposure and HLA in healthy donors. Here immunoSEQ multiplex PCR was the method, and the copy in TCRdb shows in-frame clones only, minus some. The profile shows some 200,000 clones, roughly 90% of them singletons. The source material was PBMCs. The receptors originated from a girl under two years old in good health and CMV-seronegative. The CDR3 runs from the conserved cysteine through the conserved F or W. The D gene is left open where the match is weak. Clone size is given for some rows only: seen once, a few or many times, or a class if the clone is expanded.

clone_size	v_call	j_call	d_call	cdr3_nt	cdr3_aa
.	TRBV6-5	TRBJ1-2	.	TGTGCCAGCAGTTACAGAGGAGGGACCAGCTACACCTTC	CASSYRGGTSYTF
.	TRBV9	TRBJ2-5	.	TGTGCCAGCAGCTTCTCTGGCAGGGCGGAAGAGACCCAGTACTTC	CASSFSGRAEETQYF
.	TRBV25-1	TRBJ1-1	.	TGTGCCAGCAGTTGGGCGGACGGGGAGAACACTGAAGCTTTCTTT	CASSWADGENTEAFF
.	TRBV21-1	TRBJ1-5	.	TGTGCCAGCAGCACTCGAAGGGACAGGGTCGGCCCCGCTCCCCTTAGCAATCAGCCCCAGCATTTT	CASSTRRDRVGPAPLSNQPQHF
.	TRBV30	TRBJ2-6	.	TGTGCCTGGACTGGAGGGGTCTCTGGGGCCAACGTCCTGACTTTC	CAWTGGVSGANVLTF
few	TRBV7-6	TRBJ1-4	.	TGTGCCAGCAGCTTAGGGGTAGGGGAGGTCGAAAAACTGTTTTTT	CASSLGVGEVEKLFF
.	TRBV11-3	TRBJ1-1	.	TGTGCCAGCAGCTTGGGGGAGGGGTTTGGGAACACTGAAGCTTTCTTT	CASSLGEGFGNTEAFF
.	TRBV10-3	TRBJ1-2	TRBD1	TGTGCCATCAGTGTGGACACAGGGGTCGACTATGGCTACACCTTC	CAISVDTGVDYGYTF
.	TRBV9	TRBJ2-3	.	TGTGCCAGCAGCACCTCCGGGACTAGCACAGATACGCAGTATTTT	CASSTSGTSTDTQYF
.	TRBV7-2	TRBJ1-2	.	TGTGCCAGCAGCCACCGACAAACGAAGGGCTACACCTTC	CASSHRQTKGYTF
once	TRBV6-1	TRBJ2-7	.	TGTGCCAGCAGTGAAGAGTGGCAGGGGATTTCCTACGAGCAGTACTTC	CASSEEWQGISYEQYF
.	TRBV6-1	TRBJ2-1	.	TGTGCCAGCAGTGAAGTGACGGCGCAACCCCATCAGGTCAATGAGCAGTTCTTC	CASSEVTAQPHQVNEQFF
.	TRBV12-2	TRBJ2-3	.	TGTGCAAGTCGCTTGGAGAAGTGGCGCACAGATACGCAGTATTTT	CASRLEKWRTDTQYF
.	TRBV5-6	TRBJ1-1	TRBD1	TGTGCCAGCAGCTTGCCAGGGGGGAACACTGAAGCTTTCTTT	CASSLPGGNTEAFF
.	TRBV27	TRBJ2-7	.	TGTGCCAGCAGTTTAGAGGCGGGGTTCACCTACGAGCAGTACTTC	CASSLEAGFTYEQYF
few	TRBV27	TRBJ2-3	TRBD2	TGTGCCAGCAGGAAGGGACTAGCGGGGGCAGATACGCAGTATTTT	CASRKGLAGADTQYF
.	TRBV7-9	TRBJ1-2	.	TGTTCCAGCAGCTTCGGGGGGAAAGATGGCTACACCTTC	CSSSFGGKDGYTF
.	TRBV7-9	TRBJ2-1	.	TGTGCCAGCAGCTTTCCGTTGTTCTCGTACAATGAGCAGTTCTTC	CASSFPLFSYNEQFF
once	TRBV5-1	TRBJ1-4	TRBD1	TGCGCCAGCAGCTTGGGGGTAACCGGGACAGGGGGAGAAAAACTGTTTTTT	CASSLGVTGTGGEKLFF
.	TRBV7-9	TRBJ1-1	.	TGTTCCAGCAGCTCCCTTTACACGAACACTGAAGCTTTCTTT	CSSSSLYTNTEAFF
few	TRBV5-4	TRBJ2-7	.	TGTGCCAGCAGCTTGAGGACGGGAGCGGGCGAGCAGTACTTC	CASSLRTGAGEQYF
.	TRBV29-1	TRBJ2-1	TRBD1	TGCAGCGTTGAGGGACCAGGGGGCTTCTACAATGAGCAGTTCTTC	CSVEGPGGFYNEQFF
.	TRBV4-1	TRBJ1-5	TRBD1	TGCGCCAGCAGCCAAGGGACCCGACAGGGGGCAGATCAGCCCCAGCATTTT	CASSQGTRQGADQPQHF
.	TRBV29-1	TRBJ2-5	TRBD2	TGCAGCGTTACTATAGGGACTAGCGGGGTTCAAGAGACCCAGTACTTC	CSVTIGTSGVQETQYF
.	TRBV27	TRBJ1-1	.	TGTGCCAGCGGAGAAGGGGTCAACACTGAAGCTTTCTTT	CASGEGVNTEAFF
.	TRBV18	TRBJ2-2	.	TGTGCCAGCCCACCGGAACAGGGAGGGACCGGGGAGCTGTTTTTT	CASPPEQGGTGELFF
.	TRBV7-9	TRBJ1-2	.	TGTGCCAGCAGCTATGGACAGAGAGCTAACTATGGCTACACCTTC	CASSYGQRANYGYTF
few	TRBV21-1	TRBJ1-2	.	TGTGCCAGCAGCACCACGAGGTCGACAGGGGCCGACTATGGCTACACCTTC	CASSTTRSTGADYGYTF
.	TRBV10-3	TRBJ2-5	.	TGTGCCATCAGTGACGTTGGCAGGGGTGGATTAGAGACCCAGTACTTC	CAISDVGRGGLETQYF
.	TRBV11-2	TRBJ2-2	.	TGTGCCAGCAGCCTCAGGGGGGACACCGGGGAGCTGTTTTTT	CASSLRGDTGELFF
.	TRBV5-1	TRBJ2-3	TRBD2	TGCGCCAGCAGCAAACTCGGGACTAGCGGCCTCACAGATACGCAGTATTTT	CASSKLGTSGLTDTQYF
.	TRBV5-4	TRBJ2-1	.	TGTGCCAGCAGCTTGGTCGCAGGGGAGAATGAGCAGTTCTTC	CASSLVAGENEQFF
.	TRBV6-5	TRBJ1-6	.	TGTGCCAGCAGAGCAGGGAATTACCTCCACTTT	CASRAGNYLHF
.	TRBV6-5	TRBJ2-1	.	TGTGCCAGCAGTTACAGAAGGGGGTTTGAGCAGTTCTTC	CASSYRRGFEQFF
.	TRBV6-5	TRBJ1-1	.	TGTGCCAGCAGTTACAGGGGAGGGAACACTGAAGCTTTCTTT	CASSYRGGNTEAFF
.	TRBV7-3	TRBJ2-1	TRBD2	TGTGCCAGCAGCTTAAACGGGGTAGCGGGAGTTAGTGAGCAGTTCTTC	CASSLNGVAGVSEQFF
few	TRBV11-1	TRBJ2-1	TRBD2	TGTGCCAGCAGCTTAGCGCTTTCTAGCGGGAGGGTAAGAGATGAGCAGTTCTTC	CASSLALSSGRVRDEQFF
.	TRBV5-1	TRBJ2-1	TRBD2	TGCGCCAGCAGTTCCGGGGGGGCTTACAATGAGCAGTTCTTC	CASSSGGAYNEQFF
.	TRBV6-5	TRBJ2-2	TRBD2	TGTGCCAGCAGAAAAGCGGGAGTTGCCGGGGAGCTGTTTTTT	CASRKAGVAGELFF
.	TRBV21-1	TRBJ1-2	.	TGTGCCAGCAGCAATCAAGACAAGAACTATGGCTACACCTTC	CASSNQDKNYGYTF
.	TRBV10-3	TRBJ2-7	TRBD1	TGTGCCATCGCTCAGAAGGTAGGGGGCGGGTACGAGCAGTACTTC	CAIAQKVGGGYEQYF
.	TRBV30	TRBJ2-7	.	TGTGCCTGTCGTCCGGGACACACCTACGAGCAGTACTTC	CACRPGHTYEQYF
.	TRBV10-3	TRBJ1-5	TRBD1	TGTGCCATCAGTTCGCGACAGGGCCATGGACCCAATCAGCCCCAGCATTTT	CAISSRQGHGPNQPQHF
.	TRBV5-1	TRBJ2-1	TRBD2	TGCGCCAGCAGCTTGCTCGGGGGGGCCGTCAATGAGCAGTTCTTC	CASSLLGGAVNEQFF
.	TRBV5-1	TRBJ2-3	TRBD2	TGCGCCAGCGGTCCGATGGTAGCGGGGGTTCCAGATACGCAGTATTTT	CASGPMVAGVPDTQYF
once	TRBV5-1	TRBJ2-1	TRBD1	TGCGCCAGCAGCTTGGGACCGGGACAGGGGTACAATGAGCAGTTCTTC	CASSLGPGQGYNEQFF
.	TRBV18	TRBJ1-5	.	TGTGCCAGCTCACCACCTGGAGGGTCAGGTCAGCCCCAGCATTTT	CASSPPGGSGQPQHF
.	TRBV21-1	TRBJ2-5	.	TGTGCCAGCAGCCCAGGGACAGGGTGGGCGACCCAGTACTTC	CASSPGTGWATQYF
.	TRBV6-5	TRBJ1-5	.	TGTGCCAGCAGTTACTCCCCGAGCAATCAGCCCCAGCATTTT	CASSYSPSNQPQHF
once	TRBV7-9	TRBJ2-7	.	TGTGCCAGCAGCCCGGGGATTTCTGAGCAGTACTTC	CASSPGISEQYF
once	TRBV4-1	TRBJ2-7	TRBD1	TGCGCCAGCAGCCAAGAGAGGGCCGGGACAGGGACCAACGAGCAGTACTTC	CASSQERAGTGTNEQYF
.	TRBV6-5	TRBJ2-3	.	TGTGCCAGCAGATGGGCAACTAGCACAGATACGCAGTATTTT	CASRWATSTDTQYF
.	TRBV6-5	TRBJ2-2	TRBD1	TGTGCCAGCAGTTCCGACAGGGGGGGTCGGTTCGGGGAGCTGTTTTTT	CASSSDRGGRFGELFF